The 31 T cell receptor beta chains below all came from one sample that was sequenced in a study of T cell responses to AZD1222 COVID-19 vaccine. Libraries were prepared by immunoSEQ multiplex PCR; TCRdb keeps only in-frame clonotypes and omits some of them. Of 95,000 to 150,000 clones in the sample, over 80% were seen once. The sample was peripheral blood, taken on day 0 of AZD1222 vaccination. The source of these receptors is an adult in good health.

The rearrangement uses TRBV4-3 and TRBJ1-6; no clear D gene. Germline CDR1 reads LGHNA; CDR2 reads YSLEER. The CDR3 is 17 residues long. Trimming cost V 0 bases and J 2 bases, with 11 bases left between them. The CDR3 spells CASSQDHQAAYNSPLHF. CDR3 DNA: TGCGCCAGCAGCCAAGATCACCAGGCAGCCTATAATTCACCCCTCCACTTT.

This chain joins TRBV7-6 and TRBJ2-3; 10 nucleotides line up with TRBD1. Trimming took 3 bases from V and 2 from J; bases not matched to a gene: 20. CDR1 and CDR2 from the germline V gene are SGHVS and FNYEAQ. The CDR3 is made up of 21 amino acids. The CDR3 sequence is CASSLDPPGTGDRINTDTQYF. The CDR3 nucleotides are TGTGCCAGCAGCTTGGACCCCCCCGGGACAGGGGACCGGATTAACACAGATACGCAGTATTTT.

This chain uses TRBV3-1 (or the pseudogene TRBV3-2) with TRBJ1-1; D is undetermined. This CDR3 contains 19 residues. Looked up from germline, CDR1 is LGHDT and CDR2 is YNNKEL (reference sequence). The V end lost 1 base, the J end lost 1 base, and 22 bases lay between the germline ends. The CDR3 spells CASSQVPLDFMDPNTEAFF. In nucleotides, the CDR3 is TGTGCCAGCAGCCAAGTACCCCTTGATTTTATGGACCCGAACACTGAAGCTTTCTTT.

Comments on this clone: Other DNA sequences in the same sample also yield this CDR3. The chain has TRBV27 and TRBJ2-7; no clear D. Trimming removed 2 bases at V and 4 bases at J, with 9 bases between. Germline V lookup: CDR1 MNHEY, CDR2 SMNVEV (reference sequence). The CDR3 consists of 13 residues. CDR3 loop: CASSLGRTYEQYF. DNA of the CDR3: TGTGCCAGCAGTTTAGGACGGACGTACGAGCAGTACTTC.

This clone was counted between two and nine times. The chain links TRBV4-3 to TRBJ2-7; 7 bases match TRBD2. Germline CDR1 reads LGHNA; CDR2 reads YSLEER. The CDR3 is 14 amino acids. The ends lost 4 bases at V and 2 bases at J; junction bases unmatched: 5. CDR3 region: CASSRGRGAYEQYF. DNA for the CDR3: TGCGCCAGCAGCCGGGGACGGGGGGCCTACGAGCAGTACTTC.

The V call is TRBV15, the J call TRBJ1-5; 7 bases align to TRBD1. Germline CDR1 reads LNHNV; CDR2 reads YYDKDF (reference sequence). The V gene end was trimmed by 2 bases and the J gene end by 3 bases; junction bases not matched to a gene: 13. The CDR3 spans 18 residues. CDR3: CATSRYRQGTLFNQPQHF. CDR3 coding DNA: TGTGCCACCAGCAGATACCGACAGGGCACTCTATTCAATCAGCCCCAGCATTTT.

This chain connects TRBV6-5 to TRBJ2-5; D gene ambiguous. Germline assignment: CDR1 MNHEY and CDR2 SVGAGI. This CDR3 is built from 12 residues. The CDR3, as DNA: TGTGCAAGCTCCCCCGCCCAAGAGACCCAGTACTTC. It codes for CASSPAQETQYF.

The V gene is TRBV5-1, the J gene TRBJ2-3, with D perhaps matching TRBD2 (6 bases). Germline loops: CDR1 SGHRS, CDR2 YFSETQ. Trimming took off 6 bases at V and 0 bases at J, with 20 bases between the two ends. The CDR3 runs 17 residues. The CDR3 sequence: CASTRSPVAASTDTQYF. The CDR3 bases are TGCGCCAGCACCAGGTCGCCGGTAGCGGCTAGCACAGATACGCAGTATTTT.

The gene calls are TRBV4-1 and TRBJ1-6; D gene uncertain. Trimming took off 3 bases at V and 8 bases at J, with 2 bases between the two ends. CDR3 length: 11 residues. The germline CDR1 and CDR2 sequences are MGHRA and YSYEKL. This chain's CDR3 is CASSHYSPLHF. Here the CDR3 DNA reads TGCGCCAGCAGCCATTATTCACCCCTCCACTTT.

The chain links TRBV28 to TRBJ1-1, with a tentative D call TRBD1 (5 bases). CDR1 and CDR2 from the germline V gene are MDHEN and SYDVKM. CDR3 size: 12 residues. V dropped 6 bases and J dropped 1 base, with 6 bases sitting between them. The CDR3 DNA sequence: TGTGCCAGCAGGGGGCCGAACACTGAAGCTTTCTTT. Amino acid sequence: CASRGPNTEAFF.

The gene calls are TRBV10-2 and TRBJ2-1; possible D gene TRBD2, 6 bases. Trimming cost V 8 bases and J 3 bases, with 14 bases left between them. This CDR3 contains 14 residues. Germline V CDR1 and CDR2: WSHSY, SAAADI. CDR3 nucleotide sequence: TGCGCCAGCCGCCGGGACTTTTTCTACAATGAGCAGTTCTTC. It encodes CASRRDFFYNEQFF.

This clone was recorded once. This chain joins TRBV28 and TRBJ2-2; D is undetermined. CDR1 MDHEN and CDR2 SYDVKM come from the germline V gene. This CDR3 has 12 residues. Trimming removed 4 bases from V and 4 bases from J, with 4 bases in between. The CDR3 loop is CASSWGTGELFF. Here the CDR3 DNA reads TGTGCCAGCAGTTGGGGCACCGGGGAGCTGTTTTTT.

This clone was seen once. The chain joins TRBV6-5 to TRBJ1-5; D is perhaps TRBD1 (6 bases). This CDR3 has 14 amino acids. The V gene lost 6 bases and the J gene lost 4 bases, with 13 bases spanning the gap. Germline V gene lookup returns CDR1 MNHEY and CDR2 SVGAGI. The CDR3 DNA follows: TGTGCCAGCAGCCTAATCACAGGGAATCAGCCCCAGCATTTT. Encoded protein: CASSLITGNQPQHF.

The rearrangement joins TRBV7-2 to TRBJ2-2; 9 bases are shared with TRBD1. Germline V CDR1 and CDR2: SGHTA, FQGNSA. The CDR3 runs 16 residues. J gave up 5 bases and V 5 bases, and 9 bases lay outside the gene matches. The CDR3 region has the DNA TGTGCCAGCAGCCCTACAGGGGGCTCTACGACCGGGGAGCTGTTTTTT. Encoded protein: CASSPTGGSTTGELFF.

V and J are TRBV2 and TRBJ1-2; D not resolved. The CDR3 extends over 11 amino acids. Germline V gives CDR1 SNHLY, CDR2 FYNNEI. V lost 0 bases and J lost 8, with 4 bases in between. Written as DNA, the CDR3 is TGTGCCAGCAGTGAAGCAAGCGGCTACACCTTC. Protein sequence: CASSEASGYTF.

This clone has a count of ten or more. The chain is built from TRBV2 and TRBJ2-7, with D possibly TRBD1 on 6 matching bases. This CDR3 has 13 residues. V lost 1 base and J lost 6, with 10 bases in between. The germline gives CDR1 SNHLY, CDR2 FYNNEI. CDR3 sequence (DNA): TGTGCCAGCAGTGAAGATAGCAGGGGCGAGCAGTACTTC. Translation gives CASSEDSRGEQYF.

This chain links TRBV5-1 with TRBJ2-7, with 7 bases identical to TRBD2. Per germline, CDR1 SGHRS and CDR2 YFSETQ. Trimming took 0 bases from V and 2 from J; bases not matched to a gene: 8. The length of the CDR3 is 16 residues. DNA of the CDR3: TGCGCCAGCAGCTTGGGGAGCGCGGGGGTTACCTACGAGCAGTACTTC. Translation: CASSLGSAGVTYEQYF.

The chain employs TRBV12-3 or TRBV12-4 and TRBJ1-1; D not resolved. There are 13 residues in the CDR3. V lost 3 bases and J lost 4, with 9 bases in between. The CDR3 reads CASSFTIGTEAFF. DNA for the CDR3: TGTGCCAGCAGTTTCACTATAGGCACTGAAGCTTTCTTT.

The CDR3 sequence: CSVEDRHREAFF. The CDR3 bases are TGCAGCGTTGAAGATAGGCACCGTGAAGCTTTCTTT. This chain connects TRBV29-1 to TRBJ1-1; D is undetermined. Germline CDR1 and CDR2: SQVTM and ANQGSEA. The CDR3 extends over 12 amino acids. The ends were cut back, 0 bases at V and 7 bases at J, with 9 bases in the middle.

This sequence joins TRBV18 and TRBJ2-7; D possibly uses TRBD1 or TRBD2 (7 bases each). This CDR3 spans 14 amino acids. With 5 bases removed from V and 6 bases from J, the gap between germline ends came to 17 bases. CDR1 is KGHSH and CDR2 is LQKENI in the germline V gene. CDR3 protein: CASSTSGGGGEQYF. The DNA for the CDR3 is TGTGCCAGCTCAACGTCAGGGGGGGGAGGCGAGCAGTACTTC.

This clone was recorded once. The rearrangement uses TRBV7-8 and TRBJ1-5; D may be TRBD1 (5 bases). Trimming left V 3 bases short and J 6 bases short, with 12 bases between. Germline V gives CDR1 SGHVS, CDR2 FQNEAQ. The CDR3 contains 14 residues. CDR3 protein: CASSFEAGSQPQHF. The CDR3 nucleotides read TGTGCCAGCAGCTTTGAGGCAGGGAGTCAGCCCCAGCATTTT.

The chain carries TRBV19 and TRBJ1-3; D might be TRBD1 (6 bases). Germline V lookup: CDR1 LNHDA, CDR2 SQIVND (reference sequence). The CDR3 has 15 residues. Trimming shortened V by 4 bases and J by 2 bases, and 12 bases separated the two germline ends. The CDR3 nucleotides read TGTGCCAGTAGTAAGAAGGGGGTACCTGGAAACACCATATATTTT. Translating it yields CASSKKGVPGNTIYF.

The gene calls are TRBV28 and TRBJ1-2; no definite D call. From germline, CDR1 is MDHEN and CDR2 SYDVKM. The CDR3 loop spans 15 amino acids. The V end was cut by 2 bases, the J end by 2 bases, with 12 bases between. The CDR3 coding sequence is TGTGCCAGCAGTTTAGGGCAGGCGGGCAACTATGGCTACACCTTC. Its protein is CASSLGQAGNYGYTF.

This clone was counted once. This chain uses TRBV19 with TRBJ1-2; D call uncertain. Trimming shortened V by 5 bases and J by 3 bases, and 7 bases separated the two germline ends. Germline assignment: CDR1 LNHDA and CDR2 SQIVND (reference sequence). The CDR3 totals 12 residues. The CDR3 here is CASSAGYYGYTF. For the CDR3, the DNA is TGTGCCAGTAGTGCCGGGTACTATGGCTACACCTTC.

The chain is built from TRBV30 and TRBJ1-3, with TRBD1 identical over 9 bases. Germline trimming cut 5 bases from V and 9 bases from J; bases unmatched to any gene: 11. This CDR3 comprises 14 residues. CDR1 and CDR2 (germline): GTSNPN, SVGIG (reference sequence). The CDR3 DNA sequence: TGTGCCTGGGGGATCGGGACAGGGCACTTCACCATATATTTT. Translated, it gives CAWGIGTGHFTIYF.

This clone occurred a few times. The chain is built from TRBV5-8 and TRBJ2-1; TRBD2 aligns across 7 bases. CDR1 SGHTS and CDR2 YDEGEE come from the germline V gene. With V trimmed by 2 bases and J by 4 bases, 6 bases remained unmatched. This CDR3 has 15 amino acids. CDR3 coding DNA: TGTGCCAGCAGCTTCCAGGCTAGCGGTTACAATGAGCAGTTCTTC. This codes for CASSFQASGYNEQFF.

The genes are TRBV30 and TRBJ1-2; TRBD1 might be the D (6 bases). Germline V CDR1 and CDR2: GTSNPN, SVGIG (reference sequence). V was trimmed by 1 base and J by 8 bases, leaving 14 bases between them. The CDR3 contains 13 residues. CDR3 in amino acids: CAWSAQWDIGYTF. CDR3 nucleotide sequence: TGTGCCTGGAGTGCCCAATGGGACATCGGCTACACCTTC.

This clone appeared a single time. CDR3 nucleotide sequence: TGTGCCAGTAGTCCGCAGAGGGGGTTGAACACTGAAGCTTTCTTT. This codes for CASSPQRGLNTEAFF. This chain joins TRBV19 and TRBJ1-1, with D possibly matching TRBD1 (6 bases). V was clipped by 5 bases and J by 0 bases, with 13 bases between them. The CDR3 covers 15 residues. Germline V gene lookup returns CDR1 LNHDA and CDR2 SQIVND (reference sequence).

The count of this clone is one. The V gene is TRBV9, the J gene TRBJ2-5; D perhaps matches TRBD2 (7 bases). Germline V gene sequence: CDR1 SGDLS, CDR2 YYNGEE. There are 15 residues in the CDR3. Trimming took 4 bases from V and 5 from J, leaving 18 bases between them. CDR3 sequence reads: CASSYGGGQGETQYF. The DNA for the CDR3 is TGTGCCAGCAGCTATGGCGGGGGCCAGGGGGAGACCCAGTACTTC.

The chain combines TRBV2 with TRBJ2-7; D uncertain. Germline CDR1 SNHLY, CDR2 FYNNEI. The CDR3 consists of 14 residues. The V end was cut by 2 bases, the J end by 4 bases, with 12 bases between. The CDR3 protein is CASSERLVSYEQYF. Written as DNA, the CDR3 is TGTGCCAGCAGTGAACGGCTAGTCTCTTACGAGCAGTACTTC.

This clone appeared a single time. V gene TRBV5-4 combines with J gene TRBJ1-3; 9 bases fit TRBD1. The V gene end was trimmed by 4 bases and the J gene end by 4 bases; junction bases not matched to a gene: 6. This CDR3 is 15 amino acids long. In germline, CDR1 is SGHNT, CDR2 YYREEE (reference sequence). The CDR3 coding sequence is TGTGCCAGCAGCATTAGGACAGGGGAAGGAAACACCATATATTTT. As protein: CASSIRTGEGNTIYF.